This T cell receptor (beta chain) was captured in a study of T cell repertoires in cytomegalovirus infection. TCRdb processed the reads anew with MiXCR; each CDR3 protein has one entry. The sample holds some 180,000 distinct CDR3 sequences, about 18% seen once. Looked up from germline, CDR1 is MDHEN and CDR2 is SYDVKM. The CDR3 has 13 residues. V was pared by 2 bases and J by 4 bases, with 7 bases between. The rearrangement joins TRBV28 to TRBJ2-3; no reliable D call. This sequence was found in a human donor in good health (CMV status not recorded). Some clones in this sample may be carry-over from other donors' samples. Sequencing was carried out using CD8+ T cells from PBMCs. The DNA of the CDR3 is TGTGCCAGCAGTTTAATGATTTCAGATACGCAGTATTTT. Translated, it gives CASSLMISDTQYF.